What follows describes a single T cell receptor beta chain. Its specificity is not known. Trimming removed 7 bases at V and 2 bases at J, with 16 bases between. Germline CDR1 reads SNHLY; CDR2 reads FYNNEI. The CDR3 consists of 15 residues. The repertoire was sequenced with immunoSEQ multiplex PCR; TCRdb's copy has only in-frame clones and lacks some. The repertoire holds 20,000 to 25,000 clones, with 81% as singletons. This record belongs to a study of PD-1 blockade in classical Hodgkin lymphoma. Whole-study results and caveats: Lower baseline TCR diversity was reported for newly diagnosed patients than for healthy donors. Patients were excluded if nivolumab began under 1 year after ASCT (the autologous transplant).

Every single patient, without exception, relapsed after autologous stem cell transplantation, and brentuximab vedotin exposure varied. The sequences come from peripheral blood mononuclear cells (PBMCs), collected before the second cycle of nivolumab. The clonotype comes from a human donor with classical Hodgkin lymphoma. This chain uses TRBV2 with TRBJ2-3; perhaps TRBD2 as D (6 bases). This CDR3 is CASTRDSQYTDTQYF. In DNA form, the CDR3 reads TGTGCCAGCACCCGGGACTCCCAGTACACAGATACGCAGTATTTT. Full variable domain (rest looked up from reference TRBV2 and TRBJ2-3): EPEVTQTPSHQVTQMGQEVILRCVPISNHLYFYWYRQILGQKVEFLVSFYNNEISEKSEIFDDQFSVERPDGSNFTLKIRSTKLEDSAMYFCASTRDSQYTDTQYFGPGTRLTVL.